The entry that follows covers one TCR beta chain sequence. The length of the CDR3 is 15 residues. J was trimmed by 3 bases and V by 0 bases; bases with no gene match: 3. Germline loops: CDR1 SGHTS, CDR2 YDEGEE. Measured with immunoSEQ multiplex PCR; TCRdb has only the in-frame clones, and not every one. Here the sample spans about 72,000 clones, around nine tenths being singletons. The entry originates in a study of OX40 agonist ivuxolimab in advanced cancers. The sequence derives from an adult with an advanced solid tumor such as melanoma, head and neck, liver or kidney cancer. This rearrangement joins TRBV5-8 to TRBJ2-1; 7 bases agree with TRBD1. The specimen was CD4+ or CD8+ T cells sorted from blood, collected in a trial of the OX40 agonist ivuxolimab. CDR3 residues: CASSLVRGLYNEQFF. In DNA, the CDR3 is TGTGCCAGCAGCTTGGTGAGGGGGCTCTACAATGAGCAGTTCTTC.